This TCR beta chain was captured in a study of blood T cell repertoires in COVID-19 (TCRdb year 2020). About the full investigation: The collaborator samples originated in the United States, Italy and Spain and spanned the acute and convalescent phases of COVID-19. The prospective study material was composed of cDNA or gDNA derived from T cells, B-cell-depleted T cells, or PBMCs. Deeply sampled blood TCRbeta repertoires from subjects exposed to, actively infected with, or recovered from COVID-19 were included in the dataset. The repertoires were made available in a free public database intended to serve as a resource for research on the immune response to SARS-CoV-2. Samples came from the ongoing ImmuneRACE study (first 160 participants) plus 1,254 subjects from 6 global collaborators. Sample metadata almost always included a de-identified subject ID, COVID-19 status, age in years and sex. Where HLA class I and class II types were available, the types were taken from metadata supplied by the sample provider, not from assay-based typing.

Whole blood was collected in K2EDTA tubes by collaborating institutions according to the institutions' own protocols. For TCRbeta analysis, collaborators shipped samples as frozen whole blood, isolated PBMCs, or DNA extracted from either of those sample types. This clone has only one observation. The specificity of this receptor is unknown. No much larger clonotype is one base removed from it; base qualities were not supplied. What the authors observed across the whole study: Clinical and demographic metadata were provided uncurated, with the amount varying by source and participant.

The immunoSEQ Assay, a bias-controlled multiplex PCR, was used to amplify TCRbeta CDR3 regions from genomic DNA. In the authors' own workflow: Within the assay, amplification of reference gene primers was used to estimate how many nucleated cells each sample contained. To quantify the absolute abundance of each unique TCRbeta CDR3 rearrangement, sequence reads were collapsed and filtered. Productive Simpson clonality was computed per sample as the square root of Simpson's diversity index over productive rearrangements. What TCRdb holds here is the immuneACCESS table cut down to in-frame rearrangements. Part of the clones is not present; checked against another copy, under half of the missing clones reflect an unresolved V gene, and the others are unexplained. The V and J calls and clone size are taken from that table; D and trimming were inferred from the DNA. A total of fewer than 65,000 clones appear in this sample, around 78% of them only once. In total, the top ten clones hold approximately 5.3% of the sample.

The CDR3 covers 14 residues, taking in both the cysteine and the phenylalanine. Only CDR3 DNA remains: 42 bases, in frame from the first base. From the germline V gene, CDR1 is ENHRY and CDR2 is SYGVKD. V is cut by 0 bases and J by 9 bases, and the space between the germline ends is 13 bases. The sequenced sample consisted of peripheral blood. The chain is made from TRBV10-3 and TRBJ2-3; a tentative D match to TRBD2 spans 5 bases. The sequence came from a human donor in a cohort sampled during active COVID-19. CDR3 loop: CAISESTARGTQYF. Read as DNA, the sequence is TGTGCCATCAGTGAGTCTACGGCCCGGGGAACGCAGTATTTT.